The clone carrying this T cell receptor beta chain appeared a single time. This specimen comes from a study of cytomegalovirus exposure and HLA in healthy donors. Amplification used 60 Vbeta primers and 13 Jbeta primers. Sequenced by immunoSEQ multiplex PCR; TCRdb stores in-frame clones only, minus some. Among about 160,000 clones listed, around four fifths were seen once. Sequenced input: PBMCs. The sequence was collected from a woman aged 50 to 60 in good health and CMV-seronegative.

CDR3 residues: CASSQVGAGGYNEQFF. The DNA of the CDR3 is TGCGCCAGCAGCCAAGTTGGAGCGGGGGGTTACAATGAGCAGTTCTTC. The chain carries TRBV4-3 and TRBJ2-1, with 9 bases matching TRBD2. In germline, CDR1 is LGHNA, CDR2 YSLEER. The CDR3 length is 16 residues. Trimming removed 1 base from V and 4 bases from J; junction bases left unmatched: 5.